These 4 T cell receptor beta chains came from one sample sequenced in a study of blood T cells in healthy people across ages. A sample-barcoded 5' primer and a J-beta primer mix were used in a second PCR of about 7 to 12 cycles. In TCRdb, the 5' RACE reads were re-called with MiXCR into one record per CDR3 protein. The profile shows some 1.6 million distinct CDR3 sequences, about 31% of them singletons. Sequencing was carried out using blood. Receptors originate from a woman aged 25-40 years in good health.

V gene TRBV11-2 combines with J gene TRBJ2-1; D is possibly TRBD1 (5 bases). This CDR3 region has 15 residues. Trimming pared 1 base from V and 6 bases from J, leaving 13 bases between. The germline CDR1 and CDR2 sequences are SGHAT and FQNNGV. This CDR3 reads CASSLVIRAPNEQFF. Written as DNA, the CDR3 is TGTGCCAGCAGCTTAGTTATCAGGGCCCCCAATGAGCAGTTCTTC.

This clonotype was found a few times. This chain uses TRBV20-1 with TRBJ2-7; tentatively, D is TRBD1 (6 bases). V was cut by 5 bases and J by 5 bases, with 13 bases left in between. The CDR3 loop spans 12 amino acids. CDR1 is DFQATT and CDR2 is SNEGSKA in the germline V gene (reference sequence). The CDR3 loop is CSASQGLDEQYF. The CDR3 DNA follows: TGCAGTGCTTCTCAGGGGCTCGACGAGCAGTACTTC.

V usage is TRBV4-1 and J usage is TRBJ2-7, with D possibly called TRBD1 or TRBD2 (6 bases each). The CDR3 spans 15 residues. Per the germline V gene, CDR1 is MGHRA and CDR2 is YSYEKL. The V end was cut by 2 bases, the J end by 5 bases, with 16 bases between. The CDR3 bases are TGCGCCAGCAGCCAACAATGGGCGAGGGGGGACGAGCAGTACTTC. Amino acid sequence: CASSQQWARGDEQYF.

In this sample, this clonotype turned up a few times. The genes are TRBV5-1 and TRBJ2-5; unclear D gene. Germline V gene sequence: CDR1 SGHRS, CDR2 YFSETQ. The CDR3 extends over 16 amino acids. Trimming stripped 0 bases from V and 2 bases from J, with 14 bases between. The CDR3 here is CASSLAPVSHQETQYF. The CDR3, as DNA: TGCGCCAGCAGCTTGGCCCCAGTAAGTCATCAAGAGACCCAGTACTTC.